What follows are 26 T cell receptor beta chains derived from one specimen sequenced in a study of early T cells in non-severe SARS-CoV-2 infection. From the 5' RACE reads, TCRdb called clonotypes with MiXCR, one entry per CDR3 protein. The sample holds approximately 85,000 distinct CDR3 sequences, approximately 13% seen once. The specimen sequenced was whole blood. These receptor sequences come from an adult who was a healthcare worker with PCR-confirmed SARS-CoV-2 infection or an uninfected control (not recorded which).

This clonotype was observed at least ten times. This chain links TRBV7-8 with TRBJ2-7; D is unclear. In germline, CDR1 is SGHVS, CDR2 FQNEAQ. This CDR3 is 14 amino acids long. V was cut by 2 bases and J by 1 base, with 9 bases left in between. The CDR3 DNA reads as TGTGCCAGCAGCTTATACTCTGTTTCCTACGAGCAGTACTTC. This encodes CASSLYSVSYEQYF.

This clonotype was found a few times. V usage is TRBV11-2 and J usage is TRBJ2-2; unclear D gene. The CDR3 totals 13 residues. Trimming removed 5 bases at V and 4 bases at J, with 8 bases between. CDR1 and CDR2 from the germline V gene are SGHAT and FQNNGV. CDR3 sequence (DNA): TGTGCCAGCAGCACCGGGCCCACCGGGGAGCTGTTTTTT. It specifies CASSTGPTGELFF.

The CDR3 loop is CASSRESGGHNQPQHF. The CDR3 nucleotides are TGTGCCAGCTCACGCGAGAGCGGAGGCCACAATCAGCCCCAGCATTTT. V gene TRBV18 combines with J gene TRBJ1-5; no definite D call. The germline CDR1 and CDR2 sequences are KGHSH and LQKENI. V was clipped by 4 bases and J by 3 bases, with 16 bases between them. CDR3 size: 16 residues.

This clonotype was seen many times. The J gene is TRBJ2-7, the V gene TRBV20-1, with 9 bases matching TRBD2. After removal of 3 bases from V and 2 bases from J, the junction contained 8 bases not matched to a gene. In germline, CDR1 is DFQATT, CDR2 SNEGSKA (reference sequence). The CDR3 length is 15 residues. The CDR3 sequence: CSARKGLAAAYEQYF. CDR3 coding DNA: TGCAGTGCTAGGAAGGGACTAGCTGCCGCCTACGAGCAGTACTTC.

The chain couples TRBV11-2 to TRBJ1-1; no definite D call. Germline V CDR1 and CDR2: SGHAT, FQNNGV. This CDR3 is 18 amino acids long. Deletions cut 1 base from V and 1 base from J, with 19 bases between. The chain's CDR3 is CASSLAVDGYISNTEAFF. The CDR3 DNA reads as TGTGCCAGCAGCTTAGCCGTCGACGGATACATCTCGAACACTGAAGCTTTCTTT.

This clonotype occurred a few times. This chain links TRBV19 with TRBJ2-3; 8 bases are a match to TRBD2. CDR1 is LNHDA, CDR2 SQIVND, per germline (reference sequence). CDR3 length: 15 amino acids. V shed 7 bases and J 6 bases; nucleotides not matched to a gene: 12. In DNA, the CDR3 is TGTGCCAGTACGCGGGGGGCCCCCCCAAGGGATACGCAGTATTTT. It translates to CASTRGAPPRDTQYF. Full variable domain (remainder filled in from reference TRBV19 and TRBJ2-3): DGGITQSPKYLFRKEGQNVTLSCEQNLNHDAMYWYRQDPGQGLRLIYYSQIVNDFQKGDIAEGYSVSREKKESFPLTVTSAQKNPTAFYLCASTRGAPPRDTQYFGPGTRLTVL.

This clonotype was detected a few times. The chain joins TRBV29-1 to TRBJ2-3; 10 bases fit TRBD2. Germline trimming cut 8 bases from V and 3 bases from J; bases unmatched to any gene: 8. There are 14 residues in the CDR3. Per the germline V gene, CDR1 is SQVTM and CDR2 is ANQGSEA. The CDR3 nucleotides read TGCAGCACCCGCCTACTAGCGGGAACAGATACGCAGTATTTT. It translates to CSTRLLAGTDTQYF.

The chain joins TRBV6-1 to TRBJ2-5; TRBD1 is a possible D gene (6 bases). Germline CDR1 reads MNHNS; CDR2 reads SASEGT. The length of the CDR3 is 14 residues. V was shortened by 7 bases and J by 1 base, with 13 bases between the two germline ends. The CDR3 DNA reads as TGTGCCAGCATGTTTACAGGGTCCCAAGAGACCCAGTACTTC. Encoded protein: CASMFTGSQETQYF.

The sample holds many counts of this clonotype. CDR3 amino acids: CASSYWGSGDEQYF. CDR3 nucleotide sequence: TGTGCCAGCAGTTACTGGGGGTCCGGGGACGAGCAGTACTTC. V usage is TRBV6-6 and J usage is TRBJ2-7, with D perhaps matching TRBD1 or TRBD2 (5 bases each). V was trimmed by 1 base and J by 5 bases, leaving 12 bases between them. Germline values: CDR1 MNHNY, CDR2 SVGAGI (reference sequence). The CDR3 has 14 amino acids.

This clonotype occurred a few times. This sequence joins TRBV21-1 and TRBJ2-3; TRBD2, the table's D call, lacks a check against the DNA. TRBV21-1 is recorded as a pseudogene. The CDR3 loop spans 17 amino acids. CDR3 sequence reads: CASRPPFLAGGPTLQYF. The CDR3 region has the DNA TGTGCCAGCAGGCCCCCCTTTCTAGCGGGCGGCCCTACCTTGCAGTATTTT.

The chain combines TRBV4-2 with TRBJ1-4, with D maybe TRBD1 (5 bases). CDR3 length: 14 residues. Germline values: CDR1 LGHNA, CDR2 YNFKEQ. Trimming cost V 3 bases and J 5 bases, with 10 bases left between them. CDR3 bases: TGTGCCAGCAGCCACGAGGGGAAGAATGAAAAACTGTTTTTT. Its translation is CASSHEGKNEKLFF.

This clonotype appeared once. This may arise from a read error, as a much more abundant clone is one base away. CDR3 DNA sequence: TGTGCCAGCAGCAGTCGGCCGTTT. This gives the protein CASSSRPF. The V gene is TRBV5-5, the J gene TRBJ1-1; D not resolved. The CDR3 runs 8 residues. Germline V gives CDR1 SGHKS, CDR2 YYEKEE (reference sequence). Full variable domain (outside the CDR3, taken from reference TRBV5-5 and TRBJ1-1): DAGVTQSPTHLIKTRGQQVTLRCSPISGHKSVSWYQQVLGQGPQFIFQYYEKEERGRGNFPDRFSARQFPNYSSELNVNALLLGDSALYLCASSSRPFGQGTRLTVV.

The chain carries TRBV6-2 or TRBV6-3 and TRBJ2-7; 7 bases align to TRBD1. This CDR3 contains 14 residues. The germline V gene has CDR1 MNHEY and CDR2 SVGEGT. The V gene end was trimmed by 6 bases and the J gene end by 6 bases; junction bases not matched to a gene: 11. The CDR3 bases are TGTGCCAGCAGCTCAGACAGGGCTATCGGCGAGCAGTACTTC. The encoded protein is CASSSDRAIGEQYF.

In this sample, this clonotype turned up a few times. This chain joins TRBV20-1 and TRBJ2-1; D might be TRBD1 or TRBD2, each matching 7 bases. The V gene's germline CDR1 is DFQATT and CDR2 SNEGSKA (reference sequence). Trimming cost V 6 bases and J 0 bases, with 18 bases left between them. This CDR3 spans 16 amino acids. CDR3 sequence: CSAQGGRRSSYNEQFF. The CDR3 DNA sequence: TGCAGTGCCCAGGGGGGGCGGCGGAGCTCCTACAATGAGCAGTTCTTC.

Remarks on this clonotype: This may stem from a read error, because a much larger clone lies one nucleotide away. The CDR3 protein is CASSYSWDFPVDTQYF. The CDR3 nucleotides are TGTGCCAGCAGTTACTCGTGGGACTTCCCTGTGGATACGCAGTATTTT. The chain recombines TRBV6-5 with TRBJ2-3, with D perhaps matching TRBD2 (6 bases). In germline, CDR1 is MNHEY, CDR2 SVGAGI. V lost 0 bases, J lost 6 bases, and 16 bases lay in between. The CDR3 is 16 residues long.

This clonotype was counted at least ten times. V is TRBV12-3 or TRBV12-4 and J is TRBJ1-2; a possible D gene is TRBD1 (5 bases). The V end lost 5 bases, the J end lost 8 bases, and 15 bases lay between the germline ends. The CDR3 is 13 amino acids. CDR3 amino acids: CASSRQLPEGYTF. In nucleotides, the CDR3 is TGTGCCAGCAGTCGACAGCTCCCCGAGGGCTACACCTTC.

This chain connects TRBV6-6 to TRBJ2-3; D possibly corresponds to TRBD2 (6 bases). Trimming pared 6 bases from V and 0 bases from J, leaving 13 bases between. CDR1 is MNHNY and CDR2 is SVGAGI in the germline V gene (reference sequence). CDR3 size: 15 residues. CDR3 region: CASSPDYLSTDTQYF. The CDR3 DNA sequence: TGTGCCAGCAGCCCGGACTACCTAAGCACAGATACGCAGTATTTT.

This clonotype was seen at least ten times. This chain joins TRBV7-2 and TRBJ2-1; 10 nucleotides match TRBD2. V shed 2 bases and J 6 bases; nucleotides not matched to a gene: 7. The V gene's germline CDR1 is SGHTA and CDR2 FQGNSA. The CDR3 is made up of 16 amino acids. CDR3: CASSLSRASGSNEQFF. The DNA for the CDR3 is TGTGCCAGCAGCTTAAGTCGGGCTAGCGGGAGCAATGAGCAGTTCTTC.

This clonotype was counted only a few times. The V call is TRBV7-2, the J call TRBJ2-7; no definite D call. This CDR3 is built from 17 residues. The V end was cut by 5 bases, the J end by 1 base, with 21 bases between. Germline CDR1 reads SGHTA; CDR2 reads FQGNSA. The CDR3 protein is CASSPDHNKGLSYEQYF. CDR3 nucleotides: TGTGCCAGCAGCCCGGACCACAACAAGGGCCTATCCTACGAGCAGTACTTC.

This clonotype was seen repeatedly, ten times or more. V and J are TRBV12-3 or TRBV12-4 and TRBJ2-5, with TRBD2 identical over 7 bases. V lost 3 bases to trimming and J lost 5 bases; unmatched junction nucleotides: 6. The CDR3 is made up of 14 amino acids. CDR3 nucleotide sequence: TGTGCCAGCAGTTTTTTAATAGCGGGCGAGACCCAGTACTTC. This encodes CASSFLIAGETQYF.

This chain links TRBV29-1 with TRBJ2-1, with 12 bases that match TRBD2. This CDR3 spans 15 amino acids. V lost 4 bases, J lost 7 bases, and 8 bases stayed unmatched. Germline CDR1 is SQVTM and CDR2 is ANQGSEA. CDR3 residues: CSVGRLAGEGNEQFF. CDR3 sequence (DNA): TGCAGCGTTGGGAGACTAGCGGGAGAGGGGAATGAGCAGTTCTTC.

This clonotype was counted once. CDR3 in DNA: TGTGCCAGCGGCTCGGACAGGCGGGACATTCAGTACTTC. Protein: CASGSDRRDIQYF. The chain recombines TRBV7-2 with TRBJ2-4, with 7 bases matching TRBD1. The germline gives CDR1 SGHTA, CDR2 FQGNSA. The CDR3 is 13 residues long. The trim removed 8 bases at V and 8 bases at J, leaving 9 bases unmatched.

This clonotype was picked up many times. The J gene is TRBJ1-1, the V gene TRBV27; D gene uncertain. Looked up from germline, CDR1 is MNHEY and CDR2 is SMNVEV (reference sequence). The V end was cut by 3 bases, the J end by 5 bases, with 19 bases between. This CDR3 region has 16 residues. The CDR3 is CASSLLPLGAWTEAFF. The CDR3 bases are TGTGCCAGCAGTTTGCTCCCTTTGGGCGCGTGGACTGAAGCTTTCTTT.

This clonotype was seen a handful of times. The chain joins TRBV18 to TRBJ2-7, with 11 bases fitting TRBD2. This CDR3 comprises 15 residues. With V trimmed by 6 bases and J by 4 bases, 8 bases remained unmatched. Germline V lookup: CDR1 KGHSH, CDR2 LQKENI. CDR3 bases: TGTGCCAGCTCCCTACTAGCGGGAGCAGGGTACGAGCAGTACTTC. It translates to CASSLLAGAGYEQYF.

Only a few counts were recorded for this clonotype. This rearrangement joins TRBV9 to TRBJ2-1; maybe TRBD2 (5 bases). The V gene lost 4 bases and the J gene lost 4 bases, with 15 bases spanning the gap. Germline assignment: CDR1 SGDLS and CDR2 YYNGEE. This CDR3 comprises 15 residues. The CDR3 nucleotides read TGTGCCAGCAGCCCTCGCGTTAGCGATTACAATGAGCAGTTCTTC. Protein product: CASSPRVSDYNEQFF.

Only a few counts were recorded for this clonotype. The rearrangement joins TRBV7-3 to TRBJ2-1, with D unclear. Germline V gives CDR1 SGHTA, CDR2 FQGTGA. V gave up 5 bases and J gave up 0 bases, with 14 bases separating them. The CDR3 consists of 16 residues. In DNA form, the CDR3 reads TGTGCCAGCAGCCAGAGAAGGTATAGCTCCTACAATGAGCAGTTCTTC. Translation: CASSQRRYSSYNEQFF.